This entry lists 26 T cell receptor beta chains sequenced from one sample in a study of shared clonotypes between healthy human individuals (TCRdb year 2020). Libraries were constructed by the immunoSEQ multiplex PCR assay. TCRdb re-hosts the immuneACCESS table, in-frame sequences only. Its copies lack some clones; in the studies checked, an unresolved V gene accounts for under half of them, and the cause for the rest is not known. The sample data list millions of clones, and 95% of these were observed just once. Roughly 0.13% of the sample is in the top ten clones. Sequenced input: naive CD4+ T cells sorted from blood. The sample's cell subset or site label, in plain terms: CD45RA+ positively selected. The receptors derive from a man younger than 35 in good health.

V and J are TRBV18 and TRBJ2-5; D gene unclear. The CDR3 extends over 14 amino acids. Germline loops: CDR1 KGHSH, CDR2 LQKENI. Trimming took off 3 bases at V and 2 bases at J, with 10 bases between the two ends. The CDR3 is CASSPIGLQETQYF. CDR3 nucleotides: TGTGCCAGCTCACCCATAGGCCTTCAAGAGACCCAGTACTTC.

Written as DNA, the CDR3 is TGTGCCAGCAGCGTTTGGACTAGCGGGAACCAAGAGACCCAGTACTTC. Translating gives CASSVWTSGNQETQYF. The chain couples TRBV7-8 to TRBJ2-5; 12 nucleotides match TRBD2. Looked up from germline, CDR1 is SGHVS and CDR2 is FQNEAQ. V lost 5 bases to trimming and J lost 0 bases; unmatched junction nucleotides: 4. The CDR3 consists of 16 residues.

This chain uses TRBV30 with TRBJ2-2; D is possibly TRBD1 (6 bases). Germline CDR1 GTSNPN, CDR2 SVGIG (reference sequence). V was shortened by 0 bases and J by 2 bases, with 10 bases between the two germline ends. The CDR3 has 15 residues. This chain's CDR3 is CAWSVTGINTGELFF. As DNA, the CDR3 is TGTGCCTGGAGTGTAACAGGGATAAACACCGGGGAGCTGTTTTTT.

In its sample, this clone was seen once. The chain combines TRBV5-1 with TRBJ2-1, with D possibly being TRBD2 (6 bases). V lost 3 bases, J lost 0 bases, and 13 bases lay in between. This CDR3 has 16 residues. The germline V gene has CDR1 SGHRS and CDR2 YFSETQ. Written as DNA, the CDR3 is TGCGCCAGCAGCTCCACGGGAGTAAGCTCCTACAATGAGCAGTTCTTC. Translated, it gives CASSSTGVSSYNEQFF.

For this clone: The same CDR3 is also encoded by other DNA sequences in this sample. V gene TRBV5-1 combines with J gene TRBJ2-1, with 11 bases identical to TRBD2. Losses at the gene ends were 3 bases for V and 1 base for J; bases not matched to a gene: 3. CDR3 size: 16 residues. Germline CDR1 and CDR2: SGHRS and YFSETQ. The CDR3 spells CASSSGLAGSYNEQFF. DNA of the CDR3: TGCGCCAGCAGCTCTGGACTAGCGGGTTCCTACAATGAGCAGTTCTTC.

The chain carries TRBV19 and TRBJ1-3, with TRBD1 as a possible D gene (6 bases). The V and J ends lost 9 bases and 0 bases respectively, with 12 bases between them. The V gene's germline CDR1 is LNHDA and CDR2 SQIVND (reference sequence). The CDR3 spans 14 residues. The CDR3 DNA is TGTGCCAGCAGTGGACAGCACTCTGGAAACACCATATATTTT. The encoded protein is CASSGQHSGNTIYF.

The chain is built from TRBV18 and TRBJ1-6; D gene unclear. This CDR3 contains 16 residues. The germline gives CDR1 KGHSH, CDR2 LQKENI. Trimming took 5 bases from V and 0 from J, leaving 11 bases between them. The CDR3 is CASSYTSLSYNSPLHF. CDR3 DNA: TGTGCCAGCTCATATACCTCCCTCTCCTATAATTCACCCCTCCACTTT.

The chain carries TRBV11-2 and TRBJ1-6; TRBD1 matches 7 bases. V was pared by 3 bases and J by 7 bases, with 3 bases of the junction left unmatched. Germline assignment: CDR1 SGHAT and CDR2 FQNNGV. The CDR3 is 14 residues long. This CDR3 is CASSLETGNSPLHF. DNA of the CDR3: TGTGCCAGCAGCTTGGAGACAGGGAATTCACCCCTCCACTTT. Variable domain in full (rest from reference TRBV11-2 and TRBJ1-6): EAGVAQSPRYKIIEKRQSVAFWCNPISGHATLYWYQQILGQGPKLLIQFQNNGVVDDSQLPKDRFSAERLKGVDSTLKIQPAKLEDSAVYLCASSLETGNSPLHFGNGTRLTVT.

This clone was observed a single time. The genes are TRBV2 and TRBJ1-6, with D possibly matching TRBD1 (5 bases). The V gene lost 7 bases and the J gene lost 9 bases, with 16 bases spanning the gap. The length of the CDR3 is 14 residues. Germline CDR1 SNHLY, CDR2 FYNNEI. The CDR3 here is CASTTGTVISPLHF. As DNA, the CDR3 is TGTGCCAGCACAACCGGGACCGTTATTTCACCCCTCCACTTT.

The rearrangement links TRBV6-5 to TRBJ2-7; the match to TRBD1 covers 10 bases. This CDR3 has 13 amino acids. With V trimmed by 8 bases and J by 5 bases, 6 bases remained unmatched. Germline CDR1 and CDR2: MNHEY and SVGAGI. Here the CDR3 reads CASLGQGYHEQYF. Here the CDR3 DNA reads TGTGCCAGCTTGGGACAGGGGTATCACGAGCAGTACTTC.

The chain couples TRBV2 to TRBJ2-7; D unclear. Looked up from germline, CDR1 is SNHLY and CDR2 is FYNNEI. Trimming left V 0 bases short and J 0 bases short, with 9 bases between. The CDR3 covers 15 residues. In DNA, the CDR3 is TGTGCCAGCAGTGAAGCGCTTCTTGTCTCCTACGAGCAGTACTTC. It translates to CASSEALLVSYEQYF.

V is TRBV29-1 and J is TRBJ1-1; D is unclear. The length of the CDR3 is 13 residues. The V gene lost 2 bases and the J gene lost 1 base, with 8 bases spanning the gap. Germline CDR1 and CDR2: SQVTM and ANQGSEA. CDR3 DNA: TGCAGCGTTGAACCAAAACGGAACACTGAAGCTTTCTTT. It is translated as CSVEPKRNTEAFF. Complete variable domain (other parts from reference TRBV29-1 and TRBJ1-1): SAVISQKPSRDICQRGTSLTIQCQVDSQVTMMFWYRQQPGQSLTLIATANQGSEATYESGFVIDKFPISRPNLTFSTLTVSNMSPEDSSIYLCSVEPKRNTEAFFGQGTRLTVV.

This chain links TRBV7-2 with TRBJ1-6; possibly TRBD1 for D (6 bases). Germline V lookup: CDR1 SGHTA, CDR2 FQGNSA. The CDR3 is made up of 15 amino acids. Trimming shortened V by 0 bases and J by 9 bases, and 12 bases separated the two germline ends. CDR3 loop: CASSLAQGIGSPLHF. DNA of the CDR3: TGTGCCAGCAGCTTAGCGCAGGGGATTGGTTCACCCCTCCACTTT.

The gene calls are TRBV10-1 and TRBJ1-1; possibly TRBD1 for D (5 bases). CDR1 is WNHNN and CDR2 is SYGVQD in the germline V gene (reference sequence). This CDR3 is built from 15 residues. V gave up 3 bases and J gave up 4 bases, with 15 bases separating them. The CDR3 DNA reads TGCGCCAGCAGTGACCCAATGGACAAATCCACTGAAGCTTTCTTT. Its translation is CASSDPMDKSTEAFF.

The V gene is TRBV5-1, the J gene TRBJ1-4, with D possibly matching TRBD1 (5 bases). The CDR3 length is 13 residues. Trimming removed 0 bases from V and 6 bases from J, with 6 bases in between. From germline, CDR1 is SGHRS and CDR2 YFSETQ. The CDR3 protein is CASSLGGYEKLFF. In nucleotides, the CDR3 is TGCGCCAGCAGCTTGGGGGGGTATGAAAAACTGTTTTTT.

The CDR3 nucleotides read TGTGCCATCAGTGAGTCCGGGCCTGGGGCCAACGTCCTGACTTTC. This translates into CAISESGPGANVLTF. The chain couples TRBV10-3 to TRBJ2-6; D is unresolved. Looked up from germline, CDR1 is ENHRY and CDR2 is SYGVKD. This CDR3 is 15 amino acids long. The germline V and J ends were trimmed by 0 bases and 2 bases, with 5 bases remaining between them.

The chain is built from TRBV6-6 and TRBJ1-5; D not certain. CDR1 and CDR2 from the germline V gene are MNHNY and SVGAGI (reference sequence). Trimming pared 6 bases from V and 4 bases from J, leaving 16 bases between. The length of the CDR3 is 15 residues. The CDR3 is CASRGSLGDNQPQHF. The CDR3 nucleotides are TGTGCCAGCAGAGGGTCTCTTGGGGATAATCAGCCCCAGCATTTT.

DNA for the CDR3: TGCGCCAGCAGCCAACCGGGGGGGGGCAGCAATTCACCCCTCCACTTT. Residues: CASSQPGGGSNSPLHF. The chain couples TRBV4-1 to TRBJ1-6; a weak D match, TRBD1 (6 bases). The V and J ends lost 2 bases and 7 bases respectively, with 15 bases between them. The germline CDR1 and CDR2 sequences are MGHRA and YSYEKL. This CDR3 spans 16 amino acids.

The V and J genes are TRBV27 and TRBJ1-6; tentative D call: TRBD1 (5 bases). The V end lost 2 bases, the J end lost 3 bases, and 5 bases lay between the germline ends. CDR1 is MNHEY, CDR2 SMNVEV, per germline (reference sequence). This CDR3 region has 14 residues. The chain's CDR3 is CASSLDSYNSPLHF. The CDR3 nucleotides read TGTGCCAGCAGTTTAGACAGCTATAATTCACCCCTCCACTTT.

This clone was counted a few times. V and J are TRBV19 and TRBJ1-3; 7 nucleotides agree with TRBD1. Trimming cost V 10 bases and J 8 bases; bases outside gene matches: 8. Germline CDR1 reads LNHDA; CDR2 reads SQIVND (reference sequence). This CDR3 region has 12 residues. The CDR3 DNA sequence: TGTGCCACCGGACAGGACGGCTACACCATATATTTT. Encoded protein: CATGQDGYTIYF.

The gene calls are TRBV27 and TRBJ1-5, with 7 bases identical to TRBD1. This CDR3 has 16 residues. With 5 bases clipped from V and 1 base from J, the junction kept 8 bases outside the gene matches. Germline CDR1 is MNHEY and CDR2 is SMNVEV (reference sequence). This chain's CDR3 is CASSPRDSGSNQPQHF. The CDR3 DNA is TGTGCCAGCAGTCCGAGGGACAGCGGGAGCAATCAGCCCCAGCATTTT.

The chain employs TRBV7-9 and TRBJ1-5; 7 bases agree with TRBD1. Trimming removed 1 base from V and 4 bases from J; junction bases left unmatched: 10. The CDR3 has 17 amino acids. The germline V gene has CDR1 SEHNR and CDR2 FQNEAQ (reference sequence). The CDR3 sequence is CASSLGGTETDNQPQHF. CDR3 nucleotides: TGTGCCAGCAGCTTAGGAGGGACAGAGACTGATAATCAGCCCCAGCATTTT.

J is TRBJ1-5 and V is TRBV10-3; D unclear. The V end lost 3 bases, the J end lost 4 bases, and 13 bases lay between the germline ends. The CDR3 extends over 15 amino acids. Germline assignment: CDR1 ENHRY and CDR2 SYGVKD. The CDR3 nucleotides read TGTGCCATCAGTGAAGAGGGATATTGGAATCAGCCCCAGCATTTT. Its protein is CAISEEGYWNQPQHF.

The chain is built from TRBV15 and TRBJ2-1, with TRBD1 identical over 9 bases. J was trimmed by 0 bases and V by 4 bases; bases with no gene match: 16. CDR3 length: 20 amino acids. Germline CDR1 LNHNV, CDR2 YYDKDF (reference sequence). The CDR3 DNA is TGTGCCACCAGCACACCGGGACAGGGTCACGGTATGATCTCCTACAATGAGCAGTTCTTC. The encoded protein is CATSTPGQGHGMISYNEQFF.

A remark on this clone: Other DNA sequences in this specimen translate into the identical CDR3. The chain employs TRBV7-2 and TRBJ2-7; TRBD1 matches at 7 bases. Germline-derived CDR1 and CDR2 are SGHTA and FQGNSA. The ends lost 4 bases at V and 0 bases at J; junction bases unmatched: 3. The CDR3 spans 14 residues. The CDR3 DNA reads TGTGCCAGCAGCTCAAGACAGGGCTCCTACGAGCAGTACTTC. The encoded protein is CASSSRQGSYEQYF.

Ten or more counts support this clone. This sequence joins TRBV5-4 and TRBJ2-7; D is ambiguous. Trimming took 3 bases from V and 5 from J, leaving 9 bases between them. CDR1 is SGHNT, CDR2 YYREEE, per germline (reference sequence). This CDR3 spans 12 amino acids. CDR3 nucleotides: TGTGCCAGCAGCTCCTTTGAAGACGAGCAGTACTTC. Translation gives CASSSFEDEQYF.